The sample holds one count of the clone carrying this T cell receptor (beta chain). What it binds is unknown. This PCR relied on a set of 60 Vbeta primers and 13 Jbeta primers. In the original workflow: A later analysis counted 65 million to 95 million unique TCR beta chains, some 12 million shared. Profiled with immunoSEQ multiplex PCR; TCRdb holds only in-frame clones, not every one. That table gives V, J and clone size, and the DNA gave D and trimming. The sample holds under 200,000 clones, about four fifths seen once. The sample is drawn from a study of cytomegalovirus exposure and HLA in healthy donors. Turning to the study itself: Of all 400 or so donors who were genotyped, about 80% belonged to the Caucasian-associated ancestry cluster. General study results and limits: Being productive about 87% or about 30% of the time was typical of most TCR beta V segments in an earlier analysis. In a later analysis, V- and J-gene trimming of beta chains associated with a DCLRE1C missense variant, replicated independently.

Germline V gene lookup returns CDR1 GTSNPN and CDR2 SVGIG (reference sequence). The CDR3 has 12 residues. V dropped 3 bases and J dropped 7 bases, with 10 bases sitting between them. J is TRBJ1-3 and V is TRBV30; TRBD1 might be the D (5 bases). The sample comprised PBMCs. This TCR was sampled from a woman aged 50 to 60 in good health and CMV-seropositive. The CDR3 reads CAWRGGWNTIYF. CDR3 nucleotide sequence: TGTGCCTGGAGGGGGGGGTGGAACACCATATATTTT.